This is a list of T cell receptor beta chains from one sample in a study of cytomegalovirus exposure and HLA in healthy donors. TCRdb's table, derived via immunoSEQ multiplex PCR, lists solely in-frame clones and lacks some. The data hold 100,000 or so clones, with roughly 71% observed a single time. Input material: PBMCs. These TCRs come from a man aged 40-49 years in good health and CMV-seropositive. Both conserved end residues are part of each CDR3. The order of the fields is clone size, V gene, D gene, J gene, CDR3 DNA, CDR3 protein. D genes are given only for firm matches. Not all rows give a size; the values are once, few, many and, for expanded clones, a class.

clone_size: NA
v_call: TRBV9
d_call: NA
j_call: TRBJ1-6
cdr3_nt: TGTGCCAGCAGCGTAGAGGGGGATCGTAATTCACCCCTCCACTTT
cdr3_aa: CASSVEGDRNSPLHF

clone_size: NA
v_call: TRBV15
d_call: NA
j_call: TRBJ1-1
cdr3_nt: TGTGCCACCAGCAGAGATACGACGGGTATGAACACTGAAGCTTTCTTT
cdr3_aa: CATSRDTTGMNTEAFF

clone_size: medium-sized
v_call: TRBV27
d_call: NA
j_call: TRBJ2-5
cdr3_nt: TGTGCCAGCAGCTCCGACAGGCCCGTTACTGGGACCCAGTACTTC
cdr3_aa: CASSSDRPVTGTQYF

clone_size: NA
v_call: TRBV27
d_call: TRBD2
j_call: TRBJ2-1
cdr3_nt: TGTGCCAGCAGTTCGACTAGCGGGGCCAATGAGCAGTTCTTC
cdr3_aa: CASSSTSGANEQFF

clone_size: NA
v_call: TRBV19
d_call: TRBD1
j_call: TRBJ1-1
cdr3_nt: TGTGCCAGTAGTATTACGAGCAGACAGGGGGACACTGAAGCTTTCTTT
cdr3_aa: CASSITSRQGDTEAFF

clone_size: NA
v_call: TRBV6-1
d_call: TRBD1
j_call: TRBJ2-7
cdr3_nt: TGTGCCAGCAGTGAAGGGACAGGGGGTCCGTACGAGCAGTACTTC
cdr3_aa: CASSEGTGGPYEQYF

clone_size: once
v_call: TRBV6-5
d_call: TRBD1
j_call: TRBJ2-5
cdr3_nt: TGTGCCAGCAGCCGACAGGGGACGTTCCAAGAGACCCAGTACTTC
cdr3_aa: CASSRQGTFQETQYF

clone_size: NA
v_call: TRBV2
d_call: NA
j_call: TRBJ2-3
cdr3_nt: TGTGCCAGCAGGGCTTTAACAGATACGCAGTATTTT
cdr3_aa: CASRALTDTQYF

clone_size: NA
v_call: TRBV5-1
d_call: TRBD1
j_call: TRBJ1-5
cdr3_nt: TGCGCCAGCAGCAGGGGACAGGGGGGAAATCAGCCCCAGCATTTT
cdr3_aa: CASSRGQGGNQPQHF

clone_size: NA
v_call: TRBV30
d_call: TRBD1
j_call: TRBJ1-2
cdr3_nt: TGTGCCTGGAGTAGGGCGCTACAGACAGGGGCGAACTATGGCTACACCTTC
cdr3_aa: CAWSRALQTGANYGYTF

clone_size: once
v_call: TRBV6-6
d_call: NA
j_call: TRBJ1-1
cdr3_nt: TGTGCCAGCAGTTACTCGGACAGAGGGCCCGAAGCTTTCTTT
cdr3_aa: CASSYSDRGPEAFF

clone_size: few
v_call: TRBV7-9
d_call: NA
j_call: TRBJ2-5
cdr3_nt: TGTGCCAGCAGCCCTTCTGGGGGGAGGATGGAGACCCAGTACTTC
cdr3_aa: CASSPSGGRMETQYF

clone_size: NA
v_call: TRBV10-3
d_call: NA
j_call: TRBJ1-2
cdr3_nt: TGTGCCATTAGGATTGGGTCGGGTGGCTACACCTTC
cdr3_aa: CAIRIGSGGYTF

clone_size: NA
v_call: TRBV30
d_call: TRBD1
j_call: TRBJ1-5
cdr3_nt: TGTGCCTGGACGTCCGGGACAGTAAATCAGCCCCAGCATTTT
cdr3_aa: CAWTSGTVNQPQHF

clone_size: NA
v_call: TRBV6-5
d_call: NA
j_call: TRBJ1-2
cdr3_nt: TGTGCCAGCAGTTACGAGGCTAACTATGGCTACACCTTC
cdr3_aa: CASSYEANYGYTF

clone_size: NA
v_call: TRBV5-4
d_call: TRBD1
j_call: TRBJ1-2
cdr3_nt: TGTGCCAGCAGCGTCCGGGACAGGGCTCTTTATGGCTACACCTTC
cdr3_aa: CASSVRDRALYGYTF

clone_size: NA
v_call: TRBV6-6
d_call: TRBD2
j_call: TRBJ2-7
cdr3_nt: TGTGCCAGCAACCTAGCGGAGACCTACGAGCAGTACTTC
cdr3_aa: CASNLAETYEQYF

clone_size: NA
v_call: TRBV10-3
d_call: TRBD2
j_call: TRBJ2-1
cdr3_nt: TGTGCCATCAGTGACGGGGGGTCCTACAATGAGCAGTTCTTC
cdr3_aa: CAISDGGSYNEQFF

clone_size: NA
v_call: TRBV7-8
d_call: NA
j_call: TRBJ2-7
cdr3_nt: TGTGCCAGCAGCTCCAGAAACTCCTACGAGCAGTACTTC
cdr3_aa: CASSSRNSYEQYF

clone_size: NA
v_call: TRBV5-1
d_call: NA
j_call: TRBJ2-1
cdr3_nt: TGCGCCAGCCGGGTCAATAGTAACAATGAGCAGTTCTTC
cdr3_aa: CASRVNSNNEQFF

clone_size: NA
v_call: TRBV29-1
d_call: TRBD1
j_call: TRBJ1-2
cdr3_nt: TGCAGCGTTGCATCCCAGGGGGACTATGGCTACACCTTC
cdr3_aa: CSVASQGDYGYTF

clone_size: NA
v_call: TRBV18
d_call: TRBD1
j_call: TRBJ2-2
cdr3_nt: TGTGCCAGCTCACCGCCGGGACAGTTGAACACCGGGGAGCTGTTTTTT
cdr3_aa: CASSPPGQLNTGELFF

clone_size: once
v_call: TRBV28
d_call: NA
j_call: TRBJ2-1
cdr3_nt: TGTGCCAGCAACGGGACACCTTTCAATGAGCAGTTCTTC
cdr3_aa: CASNGTPFNEQFF

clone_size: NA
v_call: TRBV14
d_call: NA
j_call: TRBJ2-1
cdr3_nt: TGTGCCAGCAGCCAAGCGGGAAGCTCCTACAATGAGCAGTTCTTC
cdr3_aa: CASSQAGSSYNEQFF

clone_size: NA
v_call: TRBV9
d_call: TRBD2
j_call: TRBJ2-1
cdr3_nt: TGTGCCAGCAGCGTCTCGGGAGGGTTATACAATGAGCAGTTCTTC
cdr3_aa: CASSVSGGLYNEQFF

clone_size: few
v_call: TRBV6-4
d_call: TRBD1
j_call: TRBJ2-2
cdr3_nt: TGTGCCAGCAGTGATGCAGGGGGTACCGGGGAGCTGTTTTTT
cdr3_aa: CASSDAGGTGELFF

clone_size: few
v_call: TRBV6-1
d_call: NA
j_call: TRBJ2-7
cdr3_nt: TGTGCCAGCAGACAGGGGGCGAGCGGGAGCTACGAGCAGTACTTC
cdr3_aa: CASRQGASGSYEQYF

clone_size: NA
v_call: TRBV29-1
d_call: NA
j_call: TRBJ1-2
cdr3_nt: TGCAGCGTTGAAGTGGGTGGACAGCTCTACACCTTC
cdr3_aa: CSVEVGGQLYTF

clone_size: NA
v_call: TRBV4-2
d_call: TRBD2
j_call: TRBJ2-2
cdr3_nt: TGTGCCAGCAGCCAAGAGCTAGGGCTAGCGGGGGCTTACACCGGGGAGCTGTTTTTT
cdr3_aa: CASSQELGLAGAYTGELFF

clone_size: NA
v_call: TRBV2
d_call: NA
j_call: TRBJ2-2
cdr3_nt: TGTGCCAGCAGTGAGACTAGAGGTACCGGGGAGCTGTTTTTT
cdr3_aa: CASSETRGTGELFF

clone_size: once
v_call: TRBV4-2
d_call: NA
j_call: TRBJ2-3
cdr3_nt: TGTGCCAGCAGACGAAGGGAGGCGGGCACAGATACGCAGTATTTT
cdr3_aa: CASRRREAGTDTQYF

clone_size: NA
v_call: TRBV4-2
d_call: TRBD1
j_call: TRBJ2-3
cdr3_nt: TGTGCCAGCAGCCAAGAAAGAGGACAGGGGCTCGCAGATACGCAGTATTTT
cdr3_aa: CASSQERGQGLADTQYF

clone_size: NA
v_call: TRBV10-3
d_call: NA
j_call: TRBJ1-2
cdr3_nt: TGTGCCATCAGTGGAGATCTCTATGGCTACACCTTC
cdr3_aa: CAISGDLYGYTF

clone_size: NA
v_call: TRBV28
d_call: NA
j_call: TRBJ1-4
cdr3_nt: TGTGCCAGCAGCTCTGGGGGGGCGAATAATGAAAAACTGTTTTTT
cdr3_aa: CASSSGGANNEKLFF

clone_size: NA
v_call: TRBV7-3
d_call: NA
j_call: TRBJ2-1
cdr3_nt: TGTGCCAGCAGCCCCGGACTTGACGGATGGAGCAATGAGCAGTTCTTC
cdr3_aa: CASSPGLDGWSNEQFF

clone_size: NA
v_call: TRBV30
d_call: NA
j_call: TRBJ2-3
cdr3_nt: TGTGCCTGGAGTGGTCTGGCGGGATCTTGGACAGATACGCAGTATTTT
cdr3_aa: CAWSGLAGSWTDTQYF

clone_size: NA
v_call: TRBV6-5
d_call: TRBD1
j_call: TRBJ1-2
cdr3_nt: TGTGCCAGCAGTTACTCGCCGGGGACAGGGATCTATGGCTACACCTTC
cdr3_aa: CASSYSPGTGIYGYTF

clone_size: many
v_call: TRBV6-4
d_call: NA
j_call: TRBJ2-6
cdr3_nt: TGTGCCAGCAGTGACACTGGAGGGGCTGGGGCCAACGTCCTGACTTTC
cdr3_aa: CASSDTGGAGANVLTF

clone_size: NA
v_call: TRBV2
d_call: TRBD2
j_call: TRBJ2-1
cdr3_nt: TGTGCCAGCAGTCTGATAGCGGGAGGCTACAATGAGCAGTTCTTC
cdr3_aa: CASSLIAGGYNEQFF

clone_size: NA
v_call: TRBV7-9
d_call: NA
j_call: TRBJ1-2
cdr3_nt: TGTGCCAGCAGCCAACTAGGAGGTTCAGGCGACTATGGCTACACCTTC
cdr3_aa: CASSQLGGSGDYGYTF

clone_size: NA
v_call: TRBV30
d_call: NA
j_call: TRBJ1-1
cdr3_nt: TGTGCCTGGAGTGTGGGAGGACGGACTGAAGCTTTCTTT
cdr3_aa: CAWSVGGRTEAFF

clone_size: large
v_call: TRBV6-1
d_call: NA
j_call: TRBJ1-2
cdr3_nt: TGTGCCAGCAGTGAAGACGGGACATTCTATGGCTACACCTTC
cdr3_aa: CASSEDGTFYGYTF

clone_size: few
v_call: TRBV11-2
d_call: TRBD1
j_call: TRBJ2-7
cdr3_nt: TGTGCCAGCAGCTACCTGGACAGGACTTACTTC
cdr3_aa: CASSYLDRTYF

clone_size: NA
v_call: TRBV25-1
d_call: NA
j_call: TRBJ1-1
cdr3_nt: TGTGCCAGCAGTCAACACAAGAACACTGAAGCTTTCTTT
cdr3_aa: CASSQHKNTEAFF

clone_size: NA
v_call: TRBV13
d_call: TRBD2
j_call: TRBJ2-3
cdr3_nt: TGTGCCAGCAGCTTAAAACGGGAGGGAACAGATACGCAGTATTTT
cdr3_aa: CASSLKREGTDTQYF

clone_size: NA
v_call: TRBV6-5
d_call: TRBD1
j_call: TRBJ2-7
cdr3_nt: TGTGCCAGCAGTACCACAGGGGAACAGTACTTC
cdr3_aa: CASSTTGEQYF

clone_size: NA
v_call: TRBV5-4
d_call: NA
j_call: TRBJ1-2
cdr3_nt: TGTGCCAGCAGCTTGGAACATTCCCTCTATGGCTACACCTTC
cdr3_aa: CASSLEHSLYGYTF

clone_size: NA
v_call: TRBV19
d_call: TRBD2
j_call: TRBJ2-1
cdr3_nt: TGTGCCACCCGGACTAGCGGGAGCTATGAGCAGTTCTTC
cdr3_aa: CATRTSGSYEQFF

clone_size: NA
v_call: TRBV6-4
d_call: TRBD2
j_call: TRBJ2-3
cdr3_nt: TGTGCCAGCAGTCCAGCGGGGGTTAGCACAGATACGCAGTATTTT
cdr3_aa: CASSPAGVSTDTQYF

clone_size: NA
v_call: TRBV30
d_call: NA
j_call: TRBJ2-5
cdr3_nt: TGTGCCTGGAACTACTTAGGAGGGCAAGAGACCCAGTACTTC
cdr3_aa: CAWNYLGGQETQYF

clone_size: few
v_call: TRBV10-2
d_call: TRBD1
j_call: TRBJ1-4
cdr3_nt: TGCGCCAGCAGTCTGGACAGGGTTGGAGAAAAACTGTTTTTT
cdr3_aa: CASSLDRVGEKLFF

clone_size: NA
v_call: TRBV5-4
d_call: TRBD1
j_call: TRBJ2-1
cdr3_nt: TGTGCCAGCAGCAAGACAGGGGAAGGCAATGAGCAGTTCTTC
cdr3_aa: CASSKTGEGNEQFF

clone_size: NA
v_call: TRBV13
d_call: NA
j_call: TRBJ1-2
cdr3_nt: TGTGCCAGCAGCTTAGGCCCCCAGGGAACAAGGAACTATGGCTACACCTTC
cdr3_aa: CASSLGPQGTRNYGYTF

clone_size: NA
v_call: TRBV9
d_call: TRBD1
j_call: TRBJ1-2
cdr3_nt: TGTGCCAGCAGCCCCAGGACAGGGGGCTCTCGTGGCTATGGCTACACCTTC
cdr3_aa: CASSPRTGGSRGYGYTF

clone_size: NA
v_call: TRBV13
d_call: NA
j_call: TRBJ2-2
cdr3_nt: TGTGCCAGCAGCCTACAGGGAGCCGGGGAGCTGTTTTTT
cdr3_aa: CASSLQGAGELFF

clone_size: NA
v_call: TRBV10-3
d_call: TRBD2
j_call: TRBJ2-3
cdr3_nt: TGTGCCATCAGTGAACGTGGAGCGGGAGGGAGCACAGATACGCAGTATTTT
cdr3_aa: CAISERGAGGSTDTQYF

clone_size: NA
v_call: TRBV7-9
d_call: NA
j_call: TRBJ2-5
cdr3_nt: TGTGCCAGCAGCTTAATCCAGGGGGGACAAGAGACCCAGTACTTC
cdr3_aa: CASSLIQGGQETQYF

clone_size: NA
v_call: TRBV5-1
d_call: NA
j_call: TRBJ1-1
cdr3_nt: TGCGCCAGCAGCTCAGGATTTAACACTGAAGCTTTCTTT
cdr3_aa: CASSSGFNTEAFF